These T cell receptor beta chains were read from a single sample in a study of T cells in Graves' hyperthyroidism and ophthalmopathy. TCRdb re-analysed the multiplex PCR reads in MiXCR, keeping a single row per CDR3 protein. The sample lists about 270,000 distinct CDR3 sequences; around 22% were seen once. Sample: blood. All receptors come from a man aged 25 to 45 with Graves' ophthalmopathy. The CDR3 runs from the conserved cysteine through the conserved F or W. Fields, in order: clone size, D gene, J gene, V gene, CDR3 protein, CDR3 DNA. D genes are given only for firm matches. Where a row states a size, it is once, few, many or the class of an expanded clone; other rows omit it.

abundance: NA; d_gene: TRBD1; j_gene: TRBJ1-3; v_gene: TRBV28; CDR3aa: CASSSLGTGVPSGNTIYF; CDR3nt: TGTGCCAGCAGTTCCCTCGGGACAGGGGTCCCCTCTGGAAACACCATATATTTT
abundance: few; d_gene: NA; j_gene: TRBJ2-7; v_gene: TRBV11-3; CDR3aa: CASSLNRVVREQYF; CDR3nt: TGTGCCAGCAGCTTGAACAGGGTGGTTAGGGAGCAGTACTTC
abundance: once; d_gene: TRBD1; j_gene: TRBJ2-2; v_gene: TRBV9; CDR3aa: CASSDRQGANTGELFF; CDR3nt: TGTGCCAGCAGCGACCGACAGGGGGCGAACACCGGGGAGCTGTTTTTT
abundance: many; d_gene: TRBD2; j_gene: TRBJ2-7; v_gene: TRBV7-6; CDR3aa: CASSRTSGRDEQYF; CDR3nt: TGTGCCAGCAGCCGGACTAGCGGGAGGGACGAGCAGTACTTC
abundance: few; d_gene: NA; j_gene: TRBJ2-1; v_gene: TRBV14; CDR3aa: CASSQAASSGEQFF; CDR3nt: TGTGCCAGCAGCCAAGCGGCCTCGTCGGGTGAGCAGTTCTTC
abundance: NA; d_gene: NA; j_gene: TRBJ2-3; v_gene: TRBV9; CDR3aa: CASSAPAYSPYTDTQYF; CDR3nt: TGTGCCAGCAGCGCTCCTGCATACAGCCCTTACACAGATACGCAGTATTTT
abundance: NA; d_gene: NA; j_gene: TRBJ2-3; v_gene: TRBV20-1; CDR3aa: CSAPRGGTDTQYF; CDR3nt: TGCAGTGCCCCTCGTGGAGGCACAGATACGCAGTATTTT
abundance: many; d_gene: TRBD2; j_gene: TRBJ2-3; v_gene: TRBV5-1; CDR3aa: CASSLGTRGADTQYF; CDR3nt: TGCGCCAGCAGCCTCGGGACTAGGGGCGCAGATACGCAGTATTTT
abundance: many; d_gene: NA; j_gene: TRBJ1-1; v_gene: TRBV20-1; CDR3aa: CSAYDTPDTEAFF; CDR3nt: TGCAGCGCTTATGACACGCCGGACACTGAAGCTTTCTTT
abundance: many; d_gene: TRBD2; j_gene: TRBJ2-3; v_gene: TRBV29-1; CDR3aa: CSVAGGSADTQYF; CDR3nt: TGCAGCGTTGCGGGCGGGAGTGCAGATACGCAGTATTTT
abundance: few; d_gene: TRBD1; j_gene: TRBJ1-6; v_gene: TRBV5-4; CDR3aa: CASSPDRDRGRGNSPLHF; CDR3nt: TGTGCCAGCAGCCCGGACCGGGACAGGGGGCGAGGAAATTCACCCCTCCACTTT
abundance: many; d_gene: NA; j_gene: TRBJ1-1; v_gene: TRBV11-2; CDR3aa: CASSYRRNTEAFF; CDR3nt: TGTGCCAGCAGCTACCGACGGAACACTGAAGCTTTCTTT
abundance: NA; d_gene: NA; j_gene: TRBJ2-5; v_gene: TRBV28; CDR3aa: CASSFTGPETQYF; CDR3nt: TGTGCCAGCAGTTTCACGGGACCAGAGACCCAGTACTTC
abundance: NA; d_gene: NA; j_gene: TRBJ2-1; v_gene: TRBV15; CDR3aa: CATSREGSGNEQFF; CDR3nt: TGTGCCACCAGCAGAGAAGGTAGCGGCAATGAGCAGTTCTTC
abundance: few; d_gene: TRBD1; j_gene: TRBJ1-4; v_gene: TRBV19; CDR3aa: CASRFSGQANEKLFF; CDR3nt: TGTGCCAGTAGGTTTTCGGGACAGGCTAATGAAAAACTGTTTTTT
abundance: few; d_gene: TRBD1; j_gene: TRBJ2-7; v_gene: TRBV6-1; CDR3aa: CASSTTGVSTYEQYF; CDR3nt: TGTGCCAGCAGTACGACAGGGGTTTCTACCTACGAGCAGTACTTC
abundance: few; d_gene: TRBD2; j_gene: TRBJ2-1; v_gene: TRBV19; CDR3aa: CASSKGRGIPSSYNEQFF; CDR3nt: TGTGCCAGTAGTAAGGGGAGGGGTATTCCGAGCTCCTACAATGAGCAGTTCTTC
abundance: few; d_gene: NA; j_gene: TRBJ1-2; v_gene: TRBV27; CDR3aa: CASSPLDPGLGGYTF; CDR3nt: TGTGCCAGCAGCCCGCTTGATCCAGGGCTGGGGGGCTACACCTTC
abundance: NA; d_gene: NA; j_gene: TRBJ2-2; v_gene: TRBV19; CDR3aa: CASSRPLSQVAVGELFF; CDR3nt: TGTGCCAGTAGCCGGCCCCTTAGCCAGGTTGCTGTCGGGGAGCTGTTTTTT
abundance: NA; d_gene: NA; j_gene: TRBJ2-3; v_gene: TRBV5-1; CDR3aa: CASSGGRYGATDTQYF; CDR3nt: TGCGCCAGCAGCGGGGGTCGTTACGGGGCCACAGATACGCAGTATTTT
abundance: many; d_gene: NA; j_gene: TRBJ2-1; v_gene: TRBV11-3; CDR3aa: CASRGGGSSYNEQFF; CDR3nt: TGTGCCAGCAGAGGGGGCGGGAGCTCCTACAATGAGCAGTTCTTC
abundance: many; d_gene: NA; j_gene: TRBJ2-1; v_gene: TRBV3-1; CDR3aa: CASSQDIDEQFF; CDR3nt: TGTGCCAGCAGCCAAGATATCGATGAGCAGTTCTTC
abundance: many; d_gene: NA; j_gene: TRBJ1-2; v_gene: TRBV11-3; CDR3aa: CASSLDGNYGYTF; CDR3nt: TGTGCCAGCAGCTTAGACGGTAACTATGGCTACACCTTC
abundance: NA; d_gene: TRBD1; j_gene: TRBJ1-2; v_gene: TRBV5-1; CDR3aa: CASSLAGQGAGYGYTF; CDR3nt: TGCGCCAGCAGCTTGGCCGGACAGGGGGCAGGATATGGCTACACCTTC
abundance: NA; d_gene: NA; j_gene: TRBJ1-1; v_gene: TRBV19; CDR3aa: CASSIKTLDTEAFF; CDR3nt: TGTGCCAGTAGTATAAAGACGTTGGACACTGAAGCTTTCTTT
abundance: many; d_gene: TRBD2; j_gene: TRBJ2-1; v_gene: TRBV3-1; CDR3aa: CASSQGLADEQFF; CDR3nt: TGTGCCAGCAGCCAAGGACTAGCGGATGAGCAGTTCTTC
abundance: few; d_gene: NA; j_gene: TRBJ2-1; v_gene: TRBV6-1; CDR3aa: CASTESGSRAYNEQFF; CDR3nt: TGTGCCAGCACTGAATCAGGGTCGAGGGCCTACAATGAGCAGTTCTTC
abundance: many; d_gene: NA; j_gene: TRBJ1-2; v_gene: TRBV2; CDR3aa: CASSGHGYTF; CDR3nt: TGTGCCAGCAGTGGGCATGGCTACACCTTC
abundance: NA; d_gene: TRBD2; j_gene: TRBJ2-7; v_gene: TRBV4-1; CDR3aa: CASRDRRLAGVSEQYF; CDR3nt: TGCGCCAGCAGGGACAGAAGGCTAGCGGGAGTATCCGAGCAGTACTTC
abundance: NA; d_gene: NA; j_gene: TRBJ1-5; v_gene: TRBV7-2; CDR3aa: CASSGEGDQPQHF; CDR3nt: TGTGCCAGCAGCGGGGAGGGGGATCAGCCCCAGCATTTT
abundance: few; d_gene: TRBD1; j_gene: TRBJ2-1; v_gene: TRBV2; CDR3aa: CASSEPRDRAGFYNEQFF; CDR3nt: TGTGCCAGCAGTGAACCCCGGGACAGGGCCGGATTCTACAATGAGCAGTTCTTC
abundance: NA; d_gene: NA; j_gene: TRBJ1-5; v_gene: TRBV19; CDR3aa: CASSIVWGSGNQPQHF; CDR3nt: TGTGCCAGTAGTATCGTCTGGGGATCTGGCAATCAGCCCCAGCATTTT
abundance: NA; d_gene: NA; j_gene: TRBJ1-5; v_gene: TRBV12-3/TRBV12-4; CDR3aa: CASSPIIDRRNQPQHF; CDR3nt: TGTGCCAGCAGTCCTATCATCGACCGCCGCAATCAGCCCCAGCATTTT
abundance: few; d_gene: TRBD2; j_gene: TRBJ2-2; v_gene: TRBV20-1; CDR3aa: CSASGLELGELFF; CDR3nt: TGCAGTGCTAGTGGACTAGAGCTCGGGGAGCTGTTTTTT
abundance: many; d_gene: NA; j_gene: TRBJ2-1; v_gene: TRBV20-1; CDR3aa: CSAREDSNEQFF; CDR3nt: TGCAGTGCTAGGGAGGACAGCAATGAGCAGTTCTTC
abundance: NA; d_gene: NA; j_gene: TRBJ1-4; v_gene: TRBV12-3/TRBV12-4; CDR3aa: CASRSTRLLFF; CDR3nt: TGTGCCAGCAGGTCGACAAGACTACTGTTTTTT
abundance: once; d_gene: TRBD2; j_gene: TRBJ2-2; v_gene: TRBV5-1; CDR3aa: CASSLLAGAVGELLF; CDR3nt: TGCGCCAGCAGCTTATTAGCGGGAGCAGTCGGGGAGCTGCTTTTT
abundance: NA; d_gene: TRBD2; j_gene: TRBJ2-4; v_gene: TRBV30; CDR3aa: CAWSGGGRAKNIQYF; CDR3nt: TGTGCCTGGAGTGGGGGAGGGCGGGCCAAAAACATTCAGTACTTC
abundance: many; d_gene: NA; j_gene: TRBJ1-1; v_gene: TRBV30; CDR3aa: CAWCRTANTEAFF; CDR3nt: TGTGCCTGGTGTCGAACGGCGAACACTGAAGCTTTCTTT
abundance: few; d_gene: NA; j_gene: TRBJ2-1; v_gene: TRBV7-2; CDR3aa: CASSYYYNEQFF; CDR3nt: TGTGCCAGCAGTTACTATTACAATGAGCAGTTCTTC
abundance: many; d_gene: NA; j_gene: TRBJ1-5; v_gene: TRBV2; CDR3aa: CASSAERGQGQPQHF; CDR3nt: TGTGCCAGCAGTGCCGAGCGGGGGCAAGGGCAGCCCCAGCATTTT
abundance: few; d_gene: NA; j_gene: TRBJ2-2; v_gene: TRBV5-8; CDR3aa: CASSLYNTGELFF; CDR3nt: TGTGCCAGCAGCTTGTATAACACCGGGGAGCTGTTTTTT
abundance: few; d_gene: TRBD1; j_gene: TRBJ2-5; v_gene: TRBV12-3/TRBV12-4; CDR3aa: CASSPGQEETQYF; CDR3nt: TGTGCCAGCAGTCCGGGACAGGAAGAGACCCAGTACTTC
abundance: many; d_gene: TRBD1; j_gene: TRBJ1-2; v_gene: TRBV27; CDR3aa: CASRKGAGGAYGYTF; CDR3nt: TGTGCCAGCCGAAAAGGGGCAGGGGGCGCGTATGGCTACACCTTC
abundance: few; d_gene: TRBD2; j_gene: TRBJ2-1; v_gene: TRBV27; CDR3aa: CASRQTSGSGNEQFF; CDR3nt: TGTGCCAGCAGGCAAACTAGCGGGAGTGGGAATGAGCAGTTCTTC
abundance: many; d_gene: NA; j_gene: TRBJ1-2; v_gene: TRBV30; CDR3aa: CAWTLRGGGYTF; CDR3nt: TGTGCCTGGACCCTAAGGGGGGGCGGCTACACCTTC
abundance: once; d_gene: TRBD1; j_gene: TRBJ1-5; v_gene: TRBV28; CDR3aa: CASSFTGGNQPQHF; CDR3nt: TGTGCCAGCAGTTTTACAGGGGGCAATCAGCCCCAGCATTTT